The 14 T cell receptor beta chains listed next were all sequenced from one sample in a study of T cells in Graves' hyperthyroidism and ophthalmopathy. The TCR beta CDR3 regions underwent amplification using RNA transcripts as the source. The HTBI primer set was used in a first-round RT-PCR of the TCR CDR3. TCRdb passed the multiplex PCR reads through MiXCR, listing each CDR3 protein once. This table has 600,000 to 700,000 distinct CDR3 sequences, 14% to 15% appearing once. Sequencing used blood. These receptors all stem from a woman between 40 and 55 years old with Graves' ophthalmopathy.

This clonotype was seen many times. The J gene is TRBJ1-5, the V gene TRBV19, with 10 nucleotides matching TRBD1. J was trimmed by 6 bases and V by 6 bases; bases with no gene match: 11. CDR1 and CDR2 from the germline V gene are LNHDA and SQIVND (reference sequence). The CDR3 length is 16 residues. CDR3 bases: TGTGCCAGTAGCGGGACAGGGGAGGGGTATCGTCAGCCCCAGCATTTT. This codes for CASSGTGEGYRQPQHF.

There are many counts of this clonotype. The genes are TRBV29-1 and TRBJ2-5, with 7 positions matching TRBD1. This CDR3 contains 15 residues. Losses at the gene ends were 1 base for V and 2 bases for J; bases not matched to a gene: 7. Germline assignment: CDR1 SQVTM and CDR2 ANQGSEA. DNA of the CDR3: TGCAGCGTTGAAGCTCCCGGGACAGCTCAAGAGACCCAGTACTTC. It yields the protein CSVEAPGTAQETQYF.

This clonotype was seen ten or more times. The chain carries TRBV7-9 and TRBJ2-7; TRBD1 matches 7 bases. V shed 8 bases and J 3 bases; nucleotides not matched to a gene: 7. This CDR3 spans 13 amino acids. Germline values: CDR1 SEHNR, CDR2 FQNEAQ (reference sequence). CDR3: CASSDRDVYEQYF. The CDR3, as DNA: TGTGCCAGCTCCGACAGGGATGTCTACGAGCAGTACTTC. The full variable domain, with the rest looked up from reference TRBV7-9 and TRBJ2-7, is DTGVSQNPRHKITKRGQNVTFRCDPISEHNRLYWYRQTLGQGPEFLTYFQNEAQLEKSRLLSDRFSAERPKGSFSTLEIQRTEQGDSAMYLCASSDRDVYEQYFGPGTRLTVT.

This clonotype was counted at least ten times. This rearrangement joins TRBV6-2 or TRBV6-3 to TRBJ2-5; D is unresolved. From germline, CDR1 is MNHEY and CDR2 SVGEGT. V lost 5 bases and J lost 2, with 9 bases in between. This CDR3 spans 13 amino acids. Written as DNA, the CDR3 is TGTGCCAGCAGTCGACACTTGCAAGAGACCCAGTACTTC. Translated: CASSRHLQETQYF.

This clonotype was observed at least ten times. The chain joins TRBV6-5 to TRBJ1-3; D is undetermined. Germline V gene lookup returns CDR1 MNHEY and CDR2 SVGAGI. The CDR3 contains 15 residues. The V gene lost 2 bases and the J gene lost 3 bases, with 11 bases spanning the gap. CDR3 in amino acids: CASSYNVGYGNTIYF. In DNA, the CDR3 is TGTGCCAGCAGTTACAACGTAGGGTATGGAAACACCATATATTTT.

Regarding this clonotype: A read error is possible here, since a much larger clone lies one base away. This chain uses TRBV11-2 with TRBJ2-7; TRBD2 matches at 8 bases. Germline V gene data show CDR1 as SGHAT and CDR2 as FQNNGV. Trimming cost V 0 bases and J 6 bases; bases outside gene matches: 10. The CDR3 covers 16 residues. Here the CDR3 DNA reads TGTGCCAGCAGCTTAGATCGGGGGGGCGCCTACTGCGAGCAGTACTTC. Translation gives CASSLDRGGAYCEQYF.

This clonotype was observed many times. The chain employs TRBV19 and TRBJ1-1; D is unclear. Germline loops: CDR1 LNHDA, CDR2 SQIVND (reference sequence). This CDR3 is built from 12 residues. The V gene lost 6 bases and the J gene lost 4 bases, with 9 bases spanning the gap. The CDR3 sequence is CASSPPSTEAFF. For the CDR3, the DNA is TGTGCCAGTAGCCCCCCCAGCACTGAAGCTTTCTTT.

This clonotype was recorded at least ten times. The rearrangement links TRBV6-1 to TRBJ1-5; D is unclear. With 6 bases removed from V and 0 bases from J, the gap between germline ends came to 15 bases. CDR1 MNHNS and CDR2 SASEGT come from the germline V gene. The CDR3 has 16 residues. CDR3 nucleotides: TGTGCCAGCAGAGAGAGGACGGATGATAGCAATCAGCCCCAGCATTTT. Translated: CASRERTDDSNQPQHF.

This clonotype was seen ten or more times. This chain connects TRBV19 to TRBJ2-2; tentatively, D is TRBD2 (5 bases). The germline gives CDR1 LNHDA, CDR2 SQIVND (reference sequence). The V and J ends lost 10 bases and 4 bases respectively, with 13 bases between them. This CDR3 comprises 13 residues. The CDR3 sequence: CATLEGFTGELFF. In DNA form, the CDR3 reads TGTGCCACCTTAGAGGGATTCACCGGGGAGCTGTTTTTT.

This clonotype was seen a few times. This rearrangement joins TRBV28 to TRBJ2-2, with no clear D. The CDR3 sequence is 13 residues long. The germline CDR1 and CDR2 sequences are MDHEN and SYDVKM. Trimming removed 6 bases from V and 6 bases from J, with 11 bases in between. CDR3 nucleotides: TGTGCCAGCAGCCCCCGGCTGCCCGGGGAGCTGTTTTTT. It codes for CASSPRLPGELFF.

The chain has TRBV4-3 and TRBJ2-7; D is perhaps TRBD2 (6 bases). Trimming took off 0 bases at V and 3 bases at J, with 12 bases between the two ends. The CDR3 extends over 15 amino acids. Germline assignment: CDR1 LGHNA and CDR2 YSLEER. The chain's CDR3 is CASSQDMGGGYEQYF. Here the CDR3 DNA reads TGCGCCAGCAGCCAAGATATGGGGGGTGGCTACGAGCAGTACTTC.

This clonotype was seen more than once but under ten times. The chain joins TRBV6-2 or TRBV6-3 to TRBJ2-5; 10 nucleotides agree with TRBD2. The CDR3 loop spans 15 amino acids. Germline values: CDR1 MNHEY, CDR2 SVGEGT. Trimming removed 7 bases from V and 2 bases from J; junction bases left unmatched: 7. The chain's CDR3 is CASKGLLAGQETQYF. The CDR3 coding sequence is TGTGCCAGCAAAGGATTACTAGCGGGACAAGAGACCCAGTACTTC.

J is TRBJ1-5 and V is TRBV12-3 or TRBV12-4; tentatively, D is TRBD1 (5 bases). The CDR3 has 12 residues. Trimming stripped 9 bases from V and 4 bases from J, with 10 bases between. CDR3 coding DNA: TGTGCCAGTGGGGGGGGGAATCAGCCCCAGCATTTT. Protein sequence: CASGGGNQPQHF.

Many counts were recorded for this clonotype. The chain recombines TRBV11-1 with TRBJ2-7, with TRBD2 identical over 12 bases. J gave up 4 bases and V 3 bases, and 7 bases lay outside the gene matches. This CDR3 is 16 amino acids long. CDR1 SGHAT and CDR2 FQDESV come from the germline V gene (reference sequence). The CDR3: CASSFETSGRGYEQYF. In DNA form, the CDR3 reads TGTGCCAGCAGCTTCGAGACTAGCGGGAGAGGGTACGAGCAGTACTTC.